These T cell receptor beta chains were read from a single sample in a study of shared clonotypes between healthy human individuals. Repertoires were generated with immunoSEQ multiplex PCR, while TCRdb's copy carries only in-frame clones and drops some. The repertoire has about 1.5 million clones, 98% of them found once; the top ten carry about 0.42%. What was sequenced was naive CD4+ T cells sorted from blood. Source of these receptors: a man in his thirties or forties in good health. Each CDR3 is given with its conserved first and last residue. Fields, in order: V gene, J gene, D gene, clone size, CDR3 protein, CDR3 DNA. D genes are given only for firm matches. Size is stated for part of the rows, as once, few or many counts, or as a class when the clone is expanded.

TRBV9,TRBJ1-1,-,-,CASSVGGSNTEAFF,TGTGCCAGCAGCGTAGGGGGGAGCAACACTGAAGCTTTCTTT
TRBV30,TRBJ2-2,TRBD2,-,CAWGQPGLADYGELFF,TGTGCCTGGGGGCAACCGGGACTAGCAGATTACGGGGAGCTGTTTTTT
TRBV30,TRBJ2-1,TRBD2,-,CAWSVAGRGNEQFF,TGTGCCTGGAGTGTGGCGGGGAGGGGCAATGAGCAGTTCTTC
TRBV6-5,TRBJ2-1,-,-,CASRRTGSTSNEQFF,TGTGCCAGCAGACGAACGGGGTCCACATCGAATGAGCAGTTCTTC
TRBV18,TRBJ2-7,TRBD1,-,CASSPEDREYEQYF,TGTGCCAGCTCACCGGAGGACAGGGAGTACGAGCAGTACTTC
TRBV9,TRBJ2-1,-,-,CASSGPEYNEQFF,TGTGCCAGCAGCGGCCCAGAATACAATGAGCAGTTCTTC
TRBV19,TRBJ2-7,-,-,CASSIAGDYEQYF,TGTGCCAGTAGTATAGCAGGGGACTACGAGCAGTACTTC
TRBV6-4,TRBJ1-1,-,-,CASSASGNTEAFF,TGTGCCAGCAGCGCTTCAGGAAACACTGAAGCTTTCTTT
TRBV7-3,TRBJ2-2,TRBD1,once,CASSPSRDRPRGELFF,TGTGCCAGCAGCCCCTCCCGGGACAGGCCCAGGGGGGAGCTGTTTTTT
TRBV9,TRBJ1-5,-,-,CASSIDQWQPQHF,TGTGCCAGTTCCATTGATCAGTGGCAGCCCCAGCATTTT
TRBV5-1,TRBJ2-7,-,-,CASSSEGLGAYF,TGCGCCAGCAGCTCGGAGGGACTTGGAGCGTACTTC
TRBV29-1,TRBJ1-1,-,once,CSVEQSRYYRVRVRGTSEAFF,TGCAGCGTTGAACAATCTCGTTATTACAGGGTTCGGGTTAGGGGGACATCTGAAGCTTTCTTT
TRBV6-1,TRBJ2-6,TRBD1,-,CASSEVLSGQGRAGANVLTF,TGTGCCAGCAGTGAAGTTCTTTCGGGACAGGGGAGGGCTGGGGCCAACGTCCTGACTTTC
TRBV10-1,TRBJ2-2,-,-,CASRGLNTGELFF,TGCGCCAGCAGAGGACTTAACACCGGGGAGCTGTTTTTT
TRBV11-2,TRBJ1-2,-,-,CASSLDIYGYTF,TGTGCCAGCAGCTTAGATATTTACGGCTACACCTTC
TRBV29-1,TRBJ2-7,TRBD2,-,CSVGTSGTSYEQYF,TGCAGCGTCGGGACTAGCGGGACCTCCTACGAGCAGTACTTC
TRBV27,TRBJ2-7,-,-,CASNTAGQGYDEQYF,TGTGCCAGCAATACGGCGGGGCAGGGGTACGACGAGCAGTACTTC
TRBV6-1,TRBJ1-1,-,-,CASYREVLLTEAFF,TGTGCCAGCTACAGGGAAGTTTTGTTGACTGAAGCTTTCTTT
TRBV9,TRBJ2-2,TRBD2,-,CASSLIAGGGTGELFF,TGTGCCAGCAGCTTAATAGCGGGAGGCGGCACCGGGGAGCTGTTTTTT
TRBV7-3,TRBJ2-7,-,-,CASSLIRGTTYEQYF,TGTGCCAGCAGCTTAATCAGAGGGACAACTTACGAGCAGTACTTC
TRBV2,TRBJ2-3,TRBD2,-,CASSGSSGSTDTQYF,TGTGCCAGCAGTGGGTCTAGCGGTAGCACAGATACGCAGTATTTT
TRBV28,TRBJ2-1,-,-,CASSFGTGRVNEQFF,TGTGCCAGCAGTTTCGGGACCGGGAGAGTCAATGAGCAGTTCTTC
TRBV9,TRBJ1-4,-,-,CASSVGGTADEKLFF,TGTGCCAGCAGCGTAGGGGGTACTGCCGATGAAAAACTGTTTTTT
TRBV5-1,TRBJ2-7,TRBD2,-,CASSRSLAGGAPVHEQYF,TGCGCCAGCAGCAGATCCCTAGCGGGAGGGGCTCCAGTCCACGAGCAGTACTTC
TRBV5-1,TRBJ2-1,TRBD2,-,CASSLVASGTHEQFF,TGCGCCAGCAGCTTGGTGGCTAGCGGGACTCATGAGCAGTTCTTC
TRBV14,TRBJ1-1,TRBD1,-,CASSLRQGWENTEAFF,TGTGCCAGCAGCCTTAGACAGGGTTGGGAGAACACTGAAGCTTTCTTT
TRBV29-1,TRBJ2-1,-,-,CSVVDPSYSYNEQFF,TGCAGCGTTGTGGACCCAAGTTACTCCTACAATGAGCAGTTCTTC
TRBV5-1,TRBJ1-1,-,-,CASSLTGNTEAFF,TGCGCCAGCAGCCTGACAGGGAACACTGAAGCTTTCTTT
TRBV7-2,TRBJ1-5,-,-,CASSLSSNQPQHF,TGTGCCAGCAGCTTATCTAGCAATCAGCCCCAGCATTTT
TRBV18,TRBJ2-3,-,-,CASSRGADTQYF,TGTGCCAGCTCACGAGGCGCAGATACGCAGTATTTT
TRBV9,TRBJ2-1,-,-,CASSVGRGGEQFF,TGTGCCAGCAGCGTAGGGAGGGGTGGTGAGCAGTTCTTC
TRBV19,TRBJ2-5,TRBD1,-,CASSWTGRGETQYF,TGTGCCAGTAGTTGGACAGGGAGAGGAGAGACCCAGTACTTC
TRBV6-6,TRBJ2-1,-,-,CASSYSGTDRTEQFF,TGTGCCAGCAGTTACTCCGGGACCGATCGAACTGAGCAGTTCTTC
TRBV7-9,TRBJ1-1,-,-,CASSLAVLNTEAFF,TGTGCCAGCAGCTTAGCGGTACTGAACACTGAAGCTTTCTTT
TRBV6-1,TRBJ1-1,TRBD1,-,CASSGLSGGTANTEAFF,TGTGCCAGCAGTGGATTATCAGGGGGTACTGCGAACACTGAAGCTTTCTTT
TRBV6-5,TRBJ1-1,-,-,CASSYSRTVSEAFF,TGTGCCAGCAGTTACTCTAGGACAGTCAGTGAAGCTTTCTTT
TRBV28,TRBJ2-5,-,-,CASKWGETQYF,TGTGCCAGCAAGTGGGGAGAGACCCAGTACTTC
TRBV19,TRBJ2-3,-,-,CASNKGYSTDTQYF,TGTGCCAGTAATAAGGGTTATTCAACAGATACGCAGTATTTT
TRBV27,TRBJ1-2,-,-,CASRGTGDYGYTF,TGTGCCAGCAGGGGTACAGGTGACTATGGCTACACCTTC
TRBV19,TRBJ1-1,-,-,CASSQGTMNTEAFF,TGTGCCAGTAGCCAGGGAACTATGAACACTGAAGCTTTCTTT
TRBV7-2,TRBJ1-2,TRBD1,-,CASSLYMAGQGGYTF,TGTGCCAGCAGCTTATACATGGCGGGACAGGGTGGCTACACCTTC
TRBV29-1,TRBJ1-1,TRBD1,-,CSVAGGRGSMNTEAFF,TGCAGCGTCGCAGGGGGAAGGGGGTCCATGAACACTGAAGCTTTCTTT
TRBV7-9,TRBJ1-1,-,-,CAGIYFQGGKDTEAFF,TGTGCCGGGATCTACTTTCAGGGAGGGAAGGACACTGAAGCTTTCTTT
TRBV5-4,TRBJ2-1,-,once,CASSQPVGPSEQFF,TGTGCCAGCAGCCAGCCCGTTGGCCCGAGTGAGCAGTTCTTC
TRBV5-1,TRBJ2-2,-,-,CASSLRGATNTGELFF,TGCGCCAGCAGCTTGCGGGGGGCCACGAACACCGGGGAGCTGTTTTTT
TRBV4-3,TRBJ1-1,-,-,CASSLSQNTEAFF,TGCGCCAGCAGCCTCAGCCAGAACACTGAAGCTTTCTTT
TRBV10-3,TRBJ1-2,-,-,CAISESRAGGYTF,TGTGCCATCAGTGAGAGTCGGGCCGGTGGCTACACCTTC
TRBV7-8,TRBJ2-1,TRBD2,-,CASPPGTTFNEQFF,TGTGCCAGCCCCCCGGGGACTACCTTTAATGAGCAGTTCTTC
TRBV11-2,TRBJ1-2,-,-,CASSLDRDYGYTF,TGTGCCAGCAGCTTAGACAGGGACTATGGCTACACCTTC
TRBV28,TRBJ2-5,TRBD1,-,CASSLGGQVNLGDQYF,TGTGCCAGCAGTTTAGGAGGACAGGTGAACCTAGGGGACCAGTACTTC
TRBV19,TRBJ1-2,-,-,CASSIAQTYGYTF,TGTGCCAGTAGTATCGCACAGACCTATGGCTACACCTTC
TRBV27,TRBJ2-2,TRBD1,-,CASSLRTGGTGELFF,TGTGCCAGCAGTTTAAGGACAGGGGGCACCGGGGAGCTGTTTTTT
TRBV5-1,TRBJ2-3,TRBD2,-,CASSIPTGLVADTQYF,TGCGCCAGCAGCATACCAACGGGACTAGTAGCGGATACGCAGTATTTT
TRBV18,TRBJ2-5,-,-,CASSPRQKQETQYF,TGTGCCAGCTCGCCAAGACAGAAACAAGAGACCCAGTACTTC
TRBV19,TRBJ2-1,-,-,CASSILGGRSDEQFF,TGTGCCAGTAGTATACTGGGGGGCCGTAGCGATGAGCAGTTCTTC
TRBV10-2,TRBJ2-7,TRBD1,-,CASSVGQGAYEQYF,TGCGCCAGCAGTGTGGGACAGGGGGCCTACGAGCAGTACTTC
TRBV5-1,TRBJ2-7,TRBD2,-,CASSLEWGGIYEQYF,TGCGCCAGCAGCTTGGAATGGGGAGGGATCTACGAGCAGTACTTC